The 18 T cell receptor beta chains given below trace back to one sample, sequenced in a study of blood T cells in healthy people across ages. For the second PCR, which ran for roughly 6 to 11 cycles, a sample-barcoded 5' primer and a J-beta primer mix were used. MiXCR, applied by TCRdb to the 5' RACE reads, yields one record per CDR3 protein. The sample lists approximately 1.5 million distinct CDR3 sequences; roughly two fifths were seen once. Sequencing was done on a sample of blood. These receptors were taken from a woman between 18 and 29 years old in good health.

This sequence joins TRBV27 and TRBJ2-5, with 7 bases that match TRBD1. Germline values: CDR1 MNHEY, CDR2 SMNVEV (reference sequence). This CDR3 region has 13 residues. The V segment lost 10 bases and the J segment 7 bases; nucleotides outside the gene matches: 12. The CDR3 sequence is CATRDSASGTQYF. CDR3 sequence (DNA): TGTGCCACCCGGGACAGTGCTTCGGGGACCCAGTACTTC.

This sequence joins TRBV7-2 and TRBJ2-7, with D tentatively TRBD1 (6 bases). Per the germline V gene, CDR1 is SGHTA and CDR2 is FQGNSA. The CDR3 has 15 residues. V dropped 2 bases and J dropped 5 bases, with 16 bases sitting between them. CDR3 bases: TGTGCCAGCAGCTTATGGAAACAGGGATCGGACGAGCAGTACTTC. Encoded protein: CASSLWKQGSDEQYF.

V and J are TRBV3-1 and TRBJ2-1; 10 nucleotides match TRBD2. Germline V gene data show CDR1 as LGHDT and CDR2 as YNNKEL (reference sequence). With V trimmed by 3 bases and J by 9 bases, 8 bases remained unmatched. The CDR3 is made up of 15 amino acids. CDR3 sequence reads: CASSQAGTSAFEQFF. The CDR3 region has the DNA TGTGCCAGCAGCCAGGCCGGGACTAGCGCGTTTGAGCAGTTCTTC.

The V call is TRBV27, the J call TRBJ2-1; the D gene is possibly TRBD2 (6 bases). The germline gives CDR1 MNHEY, CDR2 SMNVEV (reference sequence). The CDR3 covers 14 residues. Trimming cost V 3 bases and J 7 bases, with 13 bases left between them. The CDR3 sequence: CASSFEVAANEQFF. CDR3 nucleotides: TGTGCCAGCAGTTTTGAGGTAGCGGCAAATGAGCAGTTCTTC.

V and J are TRBV5-6 and TRBJ2-1; 10 bases map to TRBD2. Germline values: CDR1 SGHDT, CDR2 YYEEEE. The CDR3 covers 14 residues. V trimming: 1 base; J trimming: 8 bases; junction bases outside the gene matches: 3. CDR3 nucleotides: TGTGCCAGCAGCTTGACTAGCGGGATGGATGAGCAGTTCTTC. This encodes CASSLTSGMDEQFF.

The chain employs TRBV6-5 and TRBJ2-7, with 7 positions matching TRBD1. The CDR3 is made up of 14 amino acids. With 6 bases clipped from V and 2 bases from J, the junction kept 7 bases outside the gene matches. Germline lookup yields CDR1 MNHEY and CDR2 SVGAGI. In nucleotides, the CDR3 is TGTGCCAGCAGCCAGGGGACAGAAGCCTACGAGCAGTACTTC. It translates to CASSQGTEAYEQYF.

The chain is built from TRBV10-3 and TRBJ2-5; 7 nucleotides line up with TRBD1. Germline V gives CDR1 ENHRY, CDR2 SYGVKD. V lost 0 bases to trimming and J lost 5 bases; unmatched junction nucleotides: 6. This CDR3 comprises 15 residues. As DNA, the CDR3 is TGTGCCATCAGTGAGTCGACAGGGTTATCGGAGACCCAGTACTTC. Amino acids: CAISESTGLSETQYF.

The V gene is TRBV6-5, the J gene TRBJ2-5, with no clear D. The CDR3 contains 15 residues. Germline assignment: CDR1 MNHEY and CDR2 SVGAGI. V was trimmed by 3 bases and J by 4 bases, leaving 15 bases between them. CDR3 amino acids: CASSYAARPGETQYF. DNA of the CDR3: TGTGCCAGCAGTTATGCCGCCCGGCCCGGAGAGACCCAGTACTTC.

V usage is TRBV20-1 and J usage is TRBJ1-1, with a possible D match to TRBD1 (5 bases). The V end lost 5 bases, the J end lost 6 bases, and 19 bases lay between the germline ends. This CDR3 has 14 residues. CDR1 is DFQATT and CDR2 is SNEGSKA in the germline V gene (reference sequence). CDR3 in DNA: TGCAGTGCTCGCCATGTCAGGGTGGGACCTGAAGCTTTCTTT. It is translated as CSARHVRVGPEAFF.

The V and J genes are TRBV12-3 or TRBV12-4 and TRBJ2-3, with D possibly TRBD2 on 6 matching bases. Trimming took off 2 bases at V and 3 bases at J, with 12 bases between the two ends. The CDR3 is 15 residues long. CDR3 DNA: TGTGCCAGCAGTTTATACGGGCGGGAAACAGATACGCAGTATTTT. Translated, it gives CASSLYGRETDTQYF.

The rearrangement links TRBV24-1 to TRBJ2-6; D gene ambiguous. The CDR3 runs 13 residues. Germline V gene sequence: CDR1 KGHDR, CDR2 SFDVKD. Trimming shortened V by 12 bases and J by 0 bases, and 8 bases separated the two germline ends. CDR3 residues: CAAAHSGANVLTF. CDR3 nucleotides: TGTGCCGCCGCCCACTCTGGGGCCAACGTCCTGACTTTC.

The genes are TRBV7-2 and TRBJ1-4; no definite D call. The CDR3 has 16 amino acids. Germline CDR1 and CDR2: SGHTA and FQGNSA. Trimming stripped 2 bases from V and 5 bases from J, with 15 bases between. The CDR3 here is CASSLHPSVLNEKLFF. The CDR3 DNA is TGTGCCAGCAGCTTACATCCATCCGTGTTAAATGAAAAACTGTTTTTT.

The table lists this clonotype with a few counts. The chain joins TRBV30 to TRBJ1-2, with D uncertain. CDR3 length equals 13 residues. Germline V CDR1 and CDR2: GTSNPN, SVGIG (reference sequence). With 6 bases removed from V and 1 base from J, the gap between germline ends came to 12 bases. The CDR3 spells CACLQQFNYGYTF. The CDR3, as DNA: TGTGCCTGTCTGCAACAGTTTAACTATGGCTACACCTTC. Full variable domain (missing parts from reference TRBV30 and TRBJ1-2): SQTIHQWPATLVQPVGSPLSLECTVEGTSNPNLYWYRQAAGRGLQLLFYSVGIGQISSEVPQNLSASRPQDRQFILSSKKLLLSDSGFYLCACLQQFNYGYTFGSGTRLTVV.

The chain recombines TRBV20-1 with TRBJ2-7, with D possibly being TRBD1 or TRBD2 (5 bases each). The CDR3 sequence is 12 residues long. The V gene's germline CDR1 is DFQATT and CDR2 SNEGSKA (reference sequence). Trimming removed 6 bases from V and 7 bases from J, with 16 bases in between. The CDR3 spells CSALGLPGEQYF. In DNA form, the CDR3 reads TGCAGTGCACTAGGACTCCCAGGGGAGCAGTACTTC.

This clonotype was found a few times. V usage is TRBV20-1 and J usage is TRBJ2-3; 8 nucleotides line up with TRBD2. J gave up 4 bases and V 6 bases, and 9 bases lay outside the gene matches. Germline CDR1 DFQATT, CDR2 SNEGSKA (reference sequence). CDR3 size: 14 residues. CDR3 residues: CSAAQRERPDTQYF. The CDR3 DNA reads TGCAGTGCCGCCCAGCGGGAGAGGCCAGATACGCAGTATTTT.

The V and J genes are TRBV28 and TRBJ1-5; TRBD1 aligns across 9 bases. The CDR3 spans 15 residues. V lost 3 bases, J lost 4 bases, and 4 bases stayed unmatched. CDR1 is MDHEN and CDR2 is SYDVKM in the germline V gene. CDR3 in DNA: TGTGCCAGCAGTTTTGCAGGGACAGGGAATCAGCCCCAGCATTTT. Its protein is CASSFAGTGNQPQHF.

This chain joins TRBV7-2 and TRBJ2-1, with TRBD2 matching 8 bases. Trimming took 5 bases from V and 5 from J; bases not matched to a gene: 11. The CDR3 runs 16 residues. Per the germline V gene, CDR1 is SGHTA and CDR2 is FQGNSA. CDR3 sequence: CASSPRRLAGNNEQFF. The CDR3 nucleotides read TGTGCCAGCAGCCCTAGGCGGCTAGCGGGTAACAATGAGCAGTTCTTC.

This clonotype showed up just once. Here the CDR3 reads CASSQRGRNTEAFF. The DNA for the CDR3 is TGTGCCAGCAGCCAAAGGGGTAGGAACACTGAAGCTTTCTTT. This chain joins TRBV3-1 and TRBJ1-1; D possibly corresponds to TRBD1 (5 bases). There are 14 residues in the CDR3. Trimming shortened V by 2 bases and J by 1 base, and 8 bases separated the two germline ends. CDR1 and CDR2 (germline): LGHDT, YNNKEL (reference sequence).